These 13 T cell receptor beta chains came from one sample sequenced in a study of T-cell reconstitution after alpha-beta-depleted transplantation in children. It was with unique molecular identifiers that the TCRbeta library was prepared. MiXCR was run by TCRdb on the PCR reads, yielding one entry per CDR3 protein. The table shows fewer than 500,000 distinct CDR3 sequences, with roughly 43% occurring only once. The material was PBMCs, obtained before TCRalphabeta/CD19-depleted stem cell transplant. The receptor set was obtained from a girl aged 2 to 9 with aplastic anemia, due to receive a stem cell transplant.

CDR3 region: CASSLVVGNTYNEQFF. CDR3 DNA: TGCGCCAGCAGCTTGGTTGTGGGGAACACCTACAATGAGCAGTTCTTC. The chain carries TRBV5-1 and TRBJ2-1; D is undetermined. Germline values: CDR1 SGHRS, CDR2 YFSETQ. Trimming left V 0 bases short and J 2 bases short, with 12 bases between. The CDR3 has 16 amino acids.

The gene calls are TRBV19 and TRBJ1-1, with a possible D match to TRBD1 (5 bases). Germline lookup yields CDR1 LNHDA and CDR2 SQIVND (reference sequence). Deletions cut 1 base from V and 5 bases from J, with 14 bases between. The CDR3 length is 15 residues. The CDR3 nucleotides are TGTGCCAGTAGTATAGTTAACAGGCGGCGAACTGAAGCTTTCTTT. Its translation: CASSIVNRRRTEAFF.

The rearrangement uses TRBV3-1 and TRBJ2-2, with D hard to call. CDR1 is LGHDT and CDR2 is YNNKEL in the germline V gene (reference sequence). V lost 6 bases and J 6 bases, leaving 11 bases between the germline ends. This CDR3 has 13 amino acids. The CDR3 protein is CASSCSRAGELFF. The CDR3 nucleotides read TGTGCCAGCAGTTGTTCTAGGGCCGGGGAGCTGTTTTTT.

This clonotype was counted at least ten times. The chain combines TRBV5-1 with TRBJ2-3; D remains unclear. The ends were cut back, 0 bases at V and 3 bases at J, with 5 bases in the middle. The CDR3 covers 13 residues. Germline lookup yields CDR1 SGHRS and CDR2 YFSETQ. This CDR3 is CASSLGDTDTQYF. CDR3 coding DNA: TGCGCCAGCAGCTTGGGGGATACAGATACGCAGTATTTT.

The CDR3 DNA is TGTGCCAGCAGTTTCGTCCCGGGTAAAGAGACCCAGTACTTC. As protein: CASSFVPGKETQYF. This chain uses TRBV28 with TRBJ2-5; D not certain. Trimming removed 3 bases at V and 3 bases at J, with 11 bases between. Germline V gene lookup returns CDR1 MDHEN and CDR2 SYDVKM. The CDR3 consists of 14 residues.

The chain recombines TRBV5-5 with TRBJ1-1; D remains ambiguous. The CDR3 extends over 15 amino acids. Trimming cost V 4 bases and J 3 bases, with 16 bases left between them. CDR1 is SGHKS, CDR2 YYEKEE, per germline (reference sequence). The CDR3 protein is CASSPFSGGDTEAFF. CDR3 nucleotide sequence: TGTGCCAGCAGCCCATTTAGCGGTGGGGACACTGAAGCTTTCTTT.

The chain joins TRBV7-2 to TRBJ2-7; D call uncertain. Germline-derived CDR1 and CDR2 are SGHTA and FQGNSA. V was shortened by 5 bases and J by 4 bases, with 12 bases between the two germline ends. The CDR3 has 13 amino acids. The chain's CDR3 is CASSSRRAYEQYF. The DNA of the CDR3 is TGTGCCAGCAGCAGCAGACGGGCATACGAGCAGTACTTC. Filled out from reference TRBV7-2 and TRBJ2-7, the complete variable domain reads GAGVSQSPSNKVTEKGKDVELRCDPISGHTALYWYRQSLGQGLEFLIYFQGNSAPDKSGLPSDRFSAERTGGSVSTLTIQRTQQEDSAVYLCASSSRRAYEQYFGPGTRLTVT.

In its sample, this clonotype was seen once. Sequence at one end of the junction differs from germline and may be a read error. V usage is TRBV5-1 and J usage is TRBJ2-1, with D possibly matching TRBD2 (6 bases). Germline values: CDR1 SGHRS, CDR2 YFSETQ. This CDR3 contains 16 residues. CDR3 nucleotide sequence: TGCGCCAGCAGCTTGGAGGTTGGCGGGGCCTACAATGACCAGTTCTTC. It specifies CASSLEVGGAYNDQFF.

This chain links TRBV20-1 with TRBJ2-7; the match to TRBD2 covers 7 bases. Germline V gene lookup returns CDR1 DFQATT and CDR2 SNEGSKA (reference sequence). There are 18 residues in the CDR3. The CDR3 reads CSEGTIEGRRPRSYEQYF. The CDR3 DNA reads as TGCAGCGAAGGGACTATTGAGGGACGTCGACCTCGCTCCTACGAGCAGTACTTC.

The rearrangement uses TRBV12-3 or TRBV12-4 and TRBJ1-5, with D possibly TRBD1 on 5 matching bases. Trimming left V 7 bases short and J 7 bases short, with 8 bases between. The CDR3 runs to 11 residues. CDR3 sequence (DNA): TGTGCCAGCACAGGGCGACAGCCCCAGCATTTT. As protein: CASTGRQPQHF.

In regard to this clonotype: A read error may explain this, as a much larger clone is one base away. The chain links TRBV10-3 to TRBJ1-2; TRBD1 might be the D (6 bases). This CDR3 has 13 amino acids. The germline V gene has CDR1 ENHRY and CDR2 SYGVKD. The CDR3 spells CAISESPGDGDTF. CDR3 DNA: TGTGCCATCAGTGAGAGTCCAGGGGATGGCGACACCTTC.

This clonotype was counted between two and nine times. V and J are TRBV6-5 and TRBJ2-5; tentatively, D is TRBD1 or TRBD2 (8 bases each). Germline CDR1 is MNHEY and CDR2 is SVGAGI. This CDR3 has 15 amino acids. With 4 bases removed from V and 5 bases from J, the gap between germline ends came to 17 bases. The CDR3: CASSSRQGTSETQYF. CDR3 sequence (DNA): TGTGCCAGCAGTTCCAGACAGGGGACTAGTGAGACCCAGTACTTC.

The chain employs TRBV20-1 and TRBJ2-3; 9 bases map to TRBD2. The CDR3 has 14 amino acids. V shed 5 bases, J shed 2 bases, and the junction held 5 bases outside the gene matches. CDR1 is DFQATT and CDR2 is SNEGSKA in the germline V gene (reference sequence). CDR3 nucleotide sequence: TGCAGTGCTTCGCGGGGGGGTCCCACAGATACGCAGTATTTT. This gives the protein CSASRGGPTDTQYF.